This T cell receptor beta chain was documented in a study of OX40 agonist ivuxolimab in advanced cancers. Whole-study context: Clinicians treated patients with ivuxolimab, an agonistic anti-OX40 (CD134) antibody. Study-wide points: At 0.1 to 3.0 mg/kg and by week 6, CD4+ and CD8+ T cells in the blood had expanded clonally. Antigens targeted by the expanded peripheral T cells were not determined. Expanded clones belonging to CD8+ T cells outnumbered, on average, those of CD4+.

Comments on this clone: What it binds is unknown.

The data were produced by immunoSEQ multiplex PCR, yet TCRdb's version contains in-frame clones alone and is incomplete. The sample consists of around 80,000 clones, more than 70% of them appearing once. Between the trimmed V and J ends, which lost 7 bases and 2 bases, there was a span of 11 bases. The CDR3 extends over 13 amino acids. Germline-derived CDR1 and CDR2 are WSHSY and SAAADI. This sample comprised CD4+ or CD8+ T cells sorted from blood, obtained in a trial of the OX40 agonist ivuxolimab. The receptor's source is an adult with an advanced solid tumor such as melanoma, head and neck, liver or kidney cancer. The chain employs TRBV10-2 and TRBJ1-2, with a weak D call TRBD1 (6 bases). As DNA, the CDR3 is TGCGCCAGCACAGGGGCGGAGAACTATGGCTACACCTTC. It translates to CASTGAENYGYTF.